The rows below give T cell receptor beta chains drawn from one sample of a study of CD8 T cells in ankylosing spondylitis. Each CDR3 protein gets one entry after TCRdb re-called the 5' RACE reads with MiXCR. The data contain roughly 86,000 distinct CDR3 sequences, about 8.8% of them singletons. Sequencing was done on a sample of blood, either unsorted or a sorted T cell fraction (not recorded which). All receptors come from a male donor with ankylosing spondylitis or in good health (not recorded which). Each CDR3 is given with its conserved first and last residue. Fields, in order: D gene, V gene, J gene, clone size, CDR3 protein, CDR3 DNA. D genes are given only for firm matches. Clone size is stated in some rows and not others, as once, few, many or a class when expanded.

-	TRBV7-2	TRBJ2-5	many	CASSTGTLQETQYF	TGTGCCAGCAGCACCGGGACACTACAAGAGACCCAGTACTTC
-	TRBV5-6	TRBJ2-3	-	CASSLDAGPRTDTQYF	TGTGCCAGCAGCTTGGATGCGGGGCCCCGCACAGATACGCAGTATTTT
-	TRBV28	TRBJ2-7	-	CASSEVSGVQYF	TGTGCCAGCAGTGAGGTCTCCGGGGTGCAGTACTTC
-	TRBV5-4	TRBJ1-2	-	CASSMPTQMGGYTF	TGTGCCAGCAGCATGCCGACACAAATGGGTGGCTACACCTTC
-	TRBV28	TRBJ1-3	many	CASSLLSRGLDF	TGTGCCAGCAGTTTGCTGTCCCGGGGACTAGATTTT
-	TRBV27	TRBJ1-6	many	CATSGARNSPLHF	TGTGCCACCTCGGGGGCGAGGAATTCACCCCTCCACTTT
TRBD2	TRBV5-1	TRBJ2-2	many	CASSIPLTGRHGELFF	TGCGCCAGCAGCATTCCCTTGACCGGGAGGCACGGGGAGCTGTTTTTT
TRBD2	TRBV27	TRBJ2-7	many	CASSLLLSGGAYEQYF	TGTGCCAGCAGTTTGCTTCTATCGGGGGGTGCCTACGAGCAGTACTTC
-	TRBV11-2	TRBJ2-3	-	CASSLAQYKTDTQYF	TGTGCCAGCAGCTTAGCTCAGTATAAAACAGATACGCAGTATTTT
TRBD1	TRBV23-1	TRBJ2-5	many	CASSTGEPETQYF	TGCGCCAGCAGTACAGGGGAGCCAGAGACCCAGTACTTC
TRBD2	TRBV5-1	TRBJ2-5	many	CASSSTSSGSETQYF	TGCGCCAGCAGCTCTACTTCTAGCGGCTCAGAGACCCAGTACTTC
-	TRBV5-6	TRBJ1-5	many	CASSLETEIHGNQPQHF	TGTGCCAGCAGCTTGGAAACAGAGATACACGGAAATCAGCCCCAGCATTTT
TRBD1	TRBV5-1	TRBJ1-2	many	CASSNGQGGNYGYTF	TGCGCCAGCAGCAACGGACAGGGGGGTAACTATGGCTACACCTTC
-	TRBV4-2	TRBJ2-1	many	CASSQGGAQFF	TGTGCCAGCAGCCAAGGTGGGGCTCAGTTCTTC
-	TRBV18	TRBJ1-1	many	CASSQWSDPEAFF	TGTGCCAGCTCACAGTGGTCCGACCCAGAAGCTTTCTTT
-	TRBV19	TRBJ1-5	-	CASSTYGTPGQHF	TGTGCCAGTAGTACCTACGGGACCCCAGGGCAGCATTTT
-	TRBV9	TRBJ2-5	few	CASSVDTGSYAQETQYF	TGTGCCAGCAGCGTAGATACGGGGTCCTACGCCCAAGAGACCCAGTACTTC
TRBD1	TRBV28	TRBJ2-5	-	CASSTTTGGGETQYF	TGTGCCAGCAGTACGACGACAGGGGGCGGAGAGACCCAGTACTTC
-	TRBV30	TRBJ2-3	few	CAWNGGTDTQYF	TGTGCCTGGAACGGGGGCACAGATACGCAGTATTTT
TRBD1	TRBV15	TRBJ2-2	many	CATSRERQGNTGELFF	TGTGCCACCAGCAGAGAGAGACAGGGGAACACCGGGGAGCTGTTTTTT
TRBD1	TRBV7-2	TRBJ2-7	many	CASSLTGFDEQYF	TGTGCCAGCAGCTTGACAGGGTTCGACGAGCAGTACTTC
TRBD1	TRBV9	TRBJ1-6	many	CASSGTGARSPLHF	TGTGCCAGCAGCGGGACAGGGGCTAGGTCACCCCTCCACTTT
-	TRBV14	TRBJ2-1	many	CASSPDLNPYNEQFF	TGTGCCAGCAGCCCGGATCTTAACCCCTACAATGAGCAGTTCTTC
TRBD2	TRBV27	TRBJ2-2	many	CASLGLTGELFF	TGTGCCAGTTTGGGACTAACCGGGGAGCTGTTTTTT
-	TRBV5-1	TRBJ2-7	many	CASREEGIEQYF	TGCGCCAGCAGAGAGGAGGGGATCGAGCAGTACTTC
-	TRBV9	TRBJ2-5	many	CASSPLRGGLNGKTQYF	TGTGCCAGCAGCCCTCTTCGGGGAGGACTTAACGGGAAGACCCAGTACTTC
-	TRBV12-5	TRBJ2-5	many	CASGPGWSHAETQYF	TGTGCTAGTGGTCCCGGGTGGAGCCACGCGGAGACCCAGTACTTC
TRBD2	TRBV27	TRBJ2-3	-	CVSSLAAGGLDTQYF	TGTGTCAGCAGTTTAGCCGCGGGGGGCCTAGATACGCAGTATTTT
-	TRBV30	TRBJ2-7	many	CAWSVSVYEQYF	TGTGCCTGGAGTGTAAGTGTCTACGAGCAGTACTTC